The rows below give T cell receptor beta chains drawn from one sample of a study of blood T cells in healthy people across ages. TCRdb processed the 5' RACE reads anew with MiXCR; each CDR3 protein has one entry. The table has roughly 550,000 distinct CDR3 sequences, around 24% seen once. These data are also associated with another study on T cells of mothers and their children.

The sequencing sample was made of blood. The receptors were sampled from a boy aged 5-17 years in good health. Both conserved end residues are trimmed from each CDR3. D genes are given only for firm matches.

ASSSPSGGVTSTDTQY,TRBD2,TRBV5-1,TRBJ2-3
ASSTMGLNTEAF,-,TRBV28,TRBJ1-1
SARDGAGGPDTQY,TRBD2,TRBV20-1,TRBJ2-3
ASSQVGHLINTEAF,-,TRBV4-3,TRBJ1-1
SVYLGAAYEQC,-,TRBV29-1,TRBJ2-7
SARAIGGAGQPQH,TRBD1,TRBV20-1,TRBJ1-5
ASSFRGLASVNEQF,TRBD2,TRBV28,TRBJ2-1
ASRQRTGPSSGANVLT,TRBD1,TRBV28,TRBJ2-6
ASSYTSLNSPLH,-,TRBV7-2,TRBJ1-6
ASSPLGHSRLNTEAF,-,TRBV18,TRBJ1-1
ASISEQGKAEAF,TRBD1,TRBV6-1,TRBJ1-1
SAQTRVGGETQY,-,TRBV20-1,TRBJ2-5
ASSQGETGNYNEQF,-,TRBV4-3,TRBJ2-1
SSSSLDGSYEQY,-,TRBV7-2,-
ASSRTGFQETQY,TRBD1,TRBV6-2/TRBV6-3,TRBJ2-5
ASSRQGNSGNTIY,TRBD1,TRBV9,TRBJ1-3
ASSLEGQGAWIEAF,TRBD1,TRBV7-9,TRBJ1-1
ASASANVLT,-,TRBV2,TRBJ2-6
ASSPRVMETQY,-,TRBV11-2,TRBJ2-5
ASSPRAAYETQY,-,TRBV7-2,TRBJ2-5
ASSHFSGDQETQY,TRBD2,TRBV3-1,TRBJ2-5